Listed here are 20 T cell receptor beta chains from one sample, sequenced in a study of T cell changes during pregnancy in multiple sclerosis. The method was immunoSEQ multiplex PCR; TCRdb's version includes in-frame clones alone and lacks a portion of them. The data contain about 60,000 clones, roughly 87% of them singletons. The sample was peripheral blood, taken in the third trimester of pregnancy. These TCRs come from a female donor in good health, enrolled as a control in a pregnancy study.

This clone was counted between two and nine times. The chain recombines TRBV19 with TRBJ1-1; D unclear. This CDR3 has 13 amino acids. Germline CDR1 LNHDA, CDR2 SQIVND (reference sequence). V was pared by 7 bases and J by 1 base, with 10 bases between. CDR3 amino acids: CASTLNSNTEAFF. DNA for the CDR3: TGTGCCAGTACCCTTAACTCGAACACTGAAGCTTTCTTT. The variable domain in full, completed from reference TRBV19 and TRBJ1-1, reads DGGITQSPKYLFRKEGQNVTLSCEQNLNHDAMYWYRQDPGQGLRLIYYSQIVNDFQKGDIAEGYSVSREKKESFPLTVTSAQKNPTAFYLCASTLNSNTEAFFGQGTRLTVV.

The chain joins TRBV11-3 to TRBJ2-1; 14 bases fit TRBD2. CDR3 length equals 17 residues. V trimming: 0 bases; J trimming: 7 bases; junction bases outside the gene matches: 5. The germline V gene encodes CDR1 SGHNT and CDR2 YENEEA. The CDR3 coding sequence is TGTGCCAGCAGCTTAGATGGGACTAGCGGGAGACGTAATGAGCAGTTCTTC. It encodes CASSLDGTSGRRNEQFF.

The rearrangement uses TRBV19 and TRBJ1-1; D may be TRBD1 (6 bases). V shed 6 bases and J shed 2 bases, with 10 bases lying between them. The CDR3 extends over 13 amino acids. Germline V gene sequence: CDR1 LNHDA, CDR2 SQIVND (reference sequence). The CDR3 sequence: CASSPGVNTEAFF. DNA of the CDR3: TGTGCCAGTAGCCCAGGGGTTAACACTGAAGCTTTCTTT.

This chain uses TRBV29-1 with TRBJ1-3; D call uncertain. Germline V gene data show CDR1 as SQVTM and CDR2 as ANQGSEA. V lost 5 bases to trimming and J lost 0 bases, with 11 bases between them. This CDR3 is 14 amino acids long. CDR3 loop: CSVKVADSGNTIYF. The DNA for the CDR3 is TGCAGCGTTAAAGTGGCGGACTCTGGAAACACCATATATTTT. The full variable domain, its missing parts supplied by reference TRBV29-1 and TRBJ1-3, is SAVISQKPSRDICQRGTSLTIQCQVDSQVTMMFWYRQQPGQSLTLIATANQGSEATYESGFVIDKFPISRPNLTFSTLTVSNMSPEDSSIYLCSVKVADSGNTIYFGEGSWLTVV.

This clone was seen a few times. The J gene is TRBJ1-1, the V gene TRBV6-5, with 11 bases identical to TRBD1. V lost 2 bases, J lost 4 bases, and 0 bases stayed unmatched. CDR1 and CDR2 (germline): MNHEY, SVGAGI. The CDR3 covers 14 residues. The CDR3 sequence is CASSYGTGGTEAFF. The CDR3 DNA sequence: TGTGCCAGCAGTTACGGGACAGGGGGCACTGAAGCTTTCTTT.

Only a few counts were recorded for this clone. The CDR3 region is CAWSVGVNRYGYTF. The CDR3 coding sequence is TGTGCCTGGAGTGTAGGGGTAAACCGGTATGGCTACACCTTC. The chain couples TRBV30 to TRBJ1-2, with a possible D match to TRBD1 (5 bases). The CDR3 is 14 residues long. Deletions cut 0 bases from V and 5 bases from J, with 13 bases between. Germline lookup yields CDR1 GTSNPN and CDR2 SVGIG (reference sequence).

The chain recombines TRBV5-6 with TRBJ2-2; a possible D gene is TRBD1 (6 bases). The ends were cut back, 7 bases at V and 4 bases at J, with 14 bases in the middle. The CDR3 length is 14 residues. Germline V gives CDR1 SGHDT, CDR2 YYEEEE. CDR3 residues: CASDAGDRTGELFF. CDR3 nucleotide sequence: TGTGCCAGCGACGCAGGGGACCGCACCGGGGAGCTGTTTTTT.

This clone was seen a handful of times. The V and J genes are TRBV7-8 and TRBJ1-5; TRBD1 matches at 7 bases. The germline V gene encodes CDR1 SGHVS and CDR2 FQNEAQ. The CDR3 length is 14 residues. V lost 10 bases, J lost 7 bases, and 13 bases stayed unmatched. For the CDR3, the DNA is TGTGCCAAATCGGATACAGGGGCTTACCAGCCCCAGCATTTT. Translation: CAKSDTGAYQPQHF.

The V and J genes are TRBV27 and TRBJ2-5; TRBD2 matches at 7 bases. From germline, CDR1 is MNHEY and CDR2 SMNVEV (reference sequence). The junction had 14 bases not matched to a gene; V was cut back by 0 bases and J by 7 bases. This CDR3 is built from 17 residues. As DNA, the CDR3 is TGTGCCAGCAGTTTATCAGTTGGGGGGGGGTTGGTAGGGACCCAGTACTTC. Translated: CASSLSVGGGLVGTQYF.

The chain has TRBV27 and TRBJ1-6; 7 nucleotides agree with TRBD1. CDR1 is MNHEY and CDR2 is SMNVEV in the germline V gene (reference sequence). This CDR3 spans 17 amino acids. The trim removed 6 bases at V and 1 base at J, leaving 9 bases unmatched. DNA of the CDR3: TGTGCCAGCAGCCAGACAGGGACAAAATCCTATAATTCACCCCTCCACTTT. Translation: CASSQTGTKSYNSPLHF.

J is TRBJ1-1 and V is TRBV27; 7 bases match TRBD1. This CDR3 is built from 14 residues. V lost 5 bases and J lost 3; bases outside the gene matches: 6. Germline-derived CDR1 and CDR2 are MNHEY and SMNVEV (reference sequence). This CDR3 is CASSLGTAHTEAFF. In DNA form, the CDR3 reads TGTGCCAGCAGTCTCGGGACAGCGCACACTGAAGCTTTCTTT.

CDR3 in DNA: TGTGCCAGTAGTAACCCGGGACTAGGGGGCACAGATACGCAGTATTTT. Encoded protein: CASSNPGLGGTDTQYF. This chain joins TRBV19 and TRBJ2-3, with 8 bases matching TRBD2. The CDR3 has 16 residues. V dropped 4 bases and J dropped 1; count of bases not matched to a gene: 7. From germline, CDR1 is LNHDA and CDR2 SQIVND (reference sequence). Based on the CDR3 plus reference TRBV19 and TRBJ2-3, the full variable domain is DGGITQSPKYLFRKEGQNVTLSCEQNLNHDAMYWYRQDPGQGLRLIYYSQIVNDFQKGDIAEGYSVSREKKESFPLTVTSAQKNPTAFYLCASSNPGLGGTDTQYFGPGTRLTVL.

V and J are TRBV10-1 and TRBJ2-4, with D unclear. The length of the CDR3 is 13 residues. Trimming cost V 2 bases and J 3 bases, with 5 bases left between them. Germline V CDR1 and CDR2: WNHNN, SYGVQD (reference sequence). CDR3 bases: TGCGCCAGCAGTGAGGGCGGCAAAAACATTCAGTACTTC. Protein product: CASSEGGKNIQYF.

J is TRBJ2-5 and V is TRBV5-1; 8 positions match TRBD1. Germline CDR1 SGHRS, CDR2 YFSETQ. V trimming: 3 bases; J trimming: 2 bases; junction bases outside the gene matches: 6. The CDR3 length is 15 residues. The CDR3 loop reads CASSWGDRRQETQYF. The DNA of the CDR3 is TGCGCCAGCAGCTGGGGGGACAGGAGACAAGAGACCCAGTACTTC.

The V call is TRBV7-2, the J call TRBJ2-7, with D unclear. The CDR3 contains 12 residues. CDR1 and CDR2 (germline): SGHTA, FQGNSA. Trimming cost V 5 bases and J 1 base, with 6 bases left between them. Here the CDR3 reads CASSHGSYEQYF. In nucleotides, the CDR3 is TGTGCCAGCAGCCACGGTTCCTACGAGCAGTACTTC.

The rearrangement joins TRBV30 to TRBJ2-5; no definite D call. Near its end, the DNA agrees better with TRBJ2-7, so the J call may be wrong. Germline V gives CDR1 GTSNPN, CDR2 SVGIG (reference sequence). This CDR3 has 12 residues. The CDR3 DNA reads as TGTGCCTGGAGACTCACCTCCTACGAGCAGTACTTC. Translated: CAWRLTSYEQYF.

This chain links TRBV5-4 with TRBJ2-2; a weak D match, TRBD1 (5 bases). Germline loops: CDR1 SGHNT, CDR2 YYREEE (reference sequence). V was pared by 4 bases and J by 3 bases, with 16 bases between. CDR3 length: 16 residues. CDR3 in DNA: TGTGCCAGCAGCCGGGCGGTTGTAGGGGACACCGGGGAGCTGTTTTTT. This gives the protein CASSRAVVGDTGELFF.

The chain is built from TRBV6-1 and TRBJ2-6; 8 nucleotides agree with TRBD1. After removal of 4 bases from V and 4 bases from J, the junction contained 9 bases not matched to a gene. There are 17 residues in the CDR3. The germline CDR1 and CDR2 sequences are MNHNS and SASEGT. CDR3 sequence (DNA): TGTGCCAGCAGTGCGACAGGGGAGACACGCGGGGCCAACGTCCTGACTTTC. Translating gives CASSATGETRGANVLTF.

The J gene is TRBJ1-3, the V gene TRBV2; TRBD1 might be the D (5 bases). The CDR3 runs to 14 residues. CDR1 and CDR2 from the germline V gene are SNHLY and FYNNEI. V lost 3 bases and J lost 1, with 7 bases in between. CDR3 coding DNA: TGTGCCAGCAGTGAGCAGGGATCTGGAAACACCATATATTTT. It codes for CASSEQGSGNTIYF.

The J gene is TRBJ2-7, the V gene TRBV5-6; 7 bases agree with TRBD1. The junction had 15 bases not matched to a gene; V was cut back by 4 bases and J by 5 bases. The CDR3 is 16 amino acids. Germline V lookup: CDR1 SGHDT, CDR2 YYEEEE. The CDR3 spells CASSERGGILEDEQYF. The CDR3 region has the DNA TGTGCCAGCAGCGAAAGAGGGGGCATCTTGGAGGACGAGCAGTACTTC.